The source of this TCR beta chain is a study of T cell changes during pregnancy in multiple sclerosis. Libraries were prepared by immunoSEQ multiplex PCR; TCRdb keeps only in-frame clonotypes and omits some of them. Among nearly 80,000 clones listed, more than 80% were seen once. The specimen was CD4+ T cells from peripheral blood mononuclear cells, collected before pregnancy. The TCR originated in a female donor with multiple sclerosis, enrolled in a pregnancy study.

The CDR3 protein is CASSVGQGRNSPLHF. In DNA form, the CDR3 reads TGTGCCAGCAGTGTGGGACAGGGTCGGAATTCACCCCTCCACTTT. The chain couples TRBV2 to TRBJ1-6, with TRBD1 identical over 9 bases. CDR1 and CDR2 from the germline V gene are SNHLY and FYNNEI. The CDR3 consists of 15 residues. Losses at the gene ends were 4 bases for V and 7 bases for J; bases not matched to a gene: 5.